This note documents a single TCR beta chain sequence. The antigen is not known. The data were obtained in a study of CD8+CD57+ T cells in acquired aplastic anemia. Study-wide context: The sorted CD4+ and CD8+ cells yielded an average roughly 3 ug of DNA.

V lost 5 bases and J lost 2, with 13 bases in between. The length of the CDR3 is 15 residues. CDR1 and CDR2 from the germline V gene are SGHVS and FNYEAQ. Study-level findings and limits: No significant patient-versus-control difference appeared in CD8+ Simpson's diversity.

Sequencing involved patients with CD8+CD57+ cell expansion previously shown by flow cytometry. Untreated patients provided the blood samples, with no therapy given before sampling. TCR beta VDJ and CDR3 profiles were obtained from a genomic DNA template. Each CDR3 protein gets one entry after TCRdb re-called the reads with MiXCR. The sample yields approximately 95,000 distinct CDR3 sequences, 65% to 70% seen once. This TCR derives from a human donor with aplastic anemia. Sequencing used sorted CD4+, CD8+, or CD8+CD57+ T cells (not recorded which) from PBMCs. The V gene is TRBV7-6, the J gene TRBJ1-3, with TRBD1 as a possible D gene (5 bases). The CDR3 nucleotides read TGTGCCAGCAGCACCAGGGAGGGACCTGGAAACACCATATATTTT. Protein sequence: CASSTREGPGNTIYF.